What follows are 2 T cell receptor beta chains derived from one specimen sequenced in a study of T-cell reconstitution after alpha-beta-depleted transplantation in children (TCRdb year 2016). Library preparation was by PCR. TCRdb names Illumina HiSeq 2500 as the instrument used. Molecular barcoding was employed in the preparation of TCR libraries, with unique molecular identifiers being used to normalize TCRbeta repertoire quantification. TCRdb reran the public reads through fastp at Q25 and MiXCR, keeping productive beta chains. CDR3 protein duplicates are merged, each entry listing the most common genes and DNA. Within this sample are roughly 400,000 distinct CDR3 sequences, with approximately 20% of them counted one time only. Approximately 3.9% of the sample comes from the top ten. Sequencing used PBMCs from the stem cell graft donor, obtained from the stem cell graft. These receptors came from a human donor who donated a stem cell graft to a child with acute myeloid leukemia.

The sample holds a few counts of this clonotype. The chain links TRBV20-1 to TRBJ2-1, with 8 positions matching TRBD2. The CDR3 is 14 amino acids. Trimming at V came to 1 base and at J to 4 bases, leaving 3 bases not matched to a gene. Germline CDR1 and CDR2: DFQATT and SNEGSKA (reference sequence). The CDR3 here is CSARGGGRYNEQFF. Written as DNA, the CDR3 is TGCAGTGCTAGAGGGGGCGGGAGGTACAATGAGCAGTTCTTC.

This clonotype was counted ten times or more. The chain joins TRBV12-3 or TRBV12-4 to TRBJ2-1; D is unresolved. The CDR3 length is 15 residues. With 3 bases removed from V and 4 bases from J, the gap between germline ends came to 13 bases. CDR3 sequence: CASSFDPGIYNEQFF. The CDR3 DNA reads as TGTGCCAGCAGTTTCGACCCTGGGATTTACAATGAGCAGTTCTTC.